This entry is about one T cell receptor (beta chain). Its specificity is not known. This sample is drawn from a study of cytomegalovirus exposure and HLA in healthy donors. All donors participated as healthy donors of bone marrow. Amplification used 60 Vbeta primers and 13 Jbeta primers. Produced via immunoSEQ multiplex PCR; TCRdb's table is partial and in-frame only. The sample consists of some 83,000 clones, about 69% of them appearing once. V lost 6 bases to trimming and J lost 4 bases, with 10 bases between them. Germline V gene sequence: CDR1 SNHLY, CDR2 FYNNEI. The CDR3 contains 14 residues. Study conclusions and caveats: TCR beta V- and J-gene trimming was later associated with a missense DCLRE1C variant.

The chain combines TRBV2 with TRBJ1-6; D gene unclear. The specimen sequenced was PBMCs. The TCR was taken from a man between 60 and 70 years old in good health and CMV-seronegative. CDR3 in DNA: TGTGCCAGCAGGACGGGAGGATATAATTCACCCCTCCACTTT. It yields the protein CASRTGGYNSPLHF.